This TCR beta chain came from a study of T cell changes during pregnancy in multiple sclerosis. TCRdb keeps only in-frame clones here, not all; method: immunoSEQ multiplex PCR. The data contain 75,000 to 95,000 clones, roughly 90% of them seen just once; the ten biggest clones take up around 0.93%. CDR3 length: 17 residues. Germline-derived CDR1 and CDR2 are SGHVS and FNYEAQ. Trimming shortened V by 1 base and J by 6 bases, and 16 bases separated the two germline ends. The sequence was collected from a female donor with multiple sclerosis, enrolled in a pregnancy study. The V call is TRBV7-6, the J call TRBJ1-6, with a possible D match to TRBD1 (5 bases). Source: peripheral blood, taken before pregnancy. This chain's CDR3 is CASSLGPRGDINSPLHF. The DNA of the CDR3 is TGTGCCAGCAGCTTAGGGCCCCGGGGGGATATTAATTCACCCCTCCACTTT.